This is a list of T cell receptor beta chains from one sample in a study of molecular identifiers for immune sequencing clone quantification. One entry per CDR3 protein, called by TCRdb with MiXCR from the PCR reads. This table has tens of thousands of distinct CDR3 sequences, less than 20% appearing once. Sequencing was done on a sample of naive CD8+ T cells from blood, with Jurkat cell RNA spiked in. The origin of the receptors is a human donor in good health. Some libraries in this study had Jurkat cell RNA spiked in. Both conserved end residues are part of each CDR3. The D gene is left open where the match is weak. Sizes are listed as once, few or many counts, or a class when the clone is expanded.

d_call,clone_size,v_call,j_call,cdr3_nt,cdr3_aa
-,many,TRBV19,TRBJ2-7,TGTGCCAGTAGTATAGATTTGAACAGGGCCTACGAGCAGTACTTC,CASSIDLNRAYEQYF
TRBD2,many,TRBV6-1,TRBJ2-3,TGTGCCAGCAGTGAATCCCTAGCGGAAGATACGCAGTATTTT,CASSESLAEDTQYF
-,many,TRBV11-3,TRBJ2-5,TGTGCCAGCAGCATACGACAGGAGATCCAAGAGACCCAGTACTTC,CASSIRQEIQETQYF
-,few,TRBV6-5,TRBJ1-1,TGTGCCAGCAGTTACTCCATCCAGGGTGGCACTGAAGCTTTCTTT,CASSYSIQGGTEAFF
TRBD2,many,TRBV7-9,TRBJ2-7,TGTGCCAGCAGCTTTGGCGGGACTAGCGGAAGAGGGCAGTACTTC,CASSFGGTSGRGQYF
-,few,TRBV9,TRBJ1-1,TGTGCCAGCAGTCTTGGTCAGAACACTGAAGCTTTCTTT,CASSLGQNTEAFF
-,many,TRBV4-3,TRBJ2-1,TGCGCCAGCAGCCAACCCGGTCCGGCTAGCATGGCCAATGAGCAGTTCTTC,CASSQPGPASMANEQFF
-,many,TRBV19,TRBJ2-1,TGTGCCAGTACCTCTTCCTCCTACAATGAGCAGTTCTTC,CASTSSSYNEQFF
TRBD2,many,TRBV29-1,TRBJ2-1,TGCAGCGTCGAACGGGAGGGTATCGGGGAGCAGTTCTTC,CSVEREGIGEQFF
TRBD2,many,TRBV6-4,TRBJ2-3,TGTGCCAGCAGTGGCGGCCTAGCGGGAGAGGCGGGGCCAGATACGCAGTATTTT,CASSGGLAGEAGPDTQYF